The clone carrying this TCR beta chain was seen many times. The target antigen is unknown. This record comes from a study of T-cell reconstitution after alpha-beta-depleted transplantation in children. Overall study findings and caveats: Surviving thymic progenitors and recipient T cells were the source of high TCRbeta diversity at day 60 in some patients.

TCRbeta library construction was performed incorporating unique molecular identifiers. TCRdb itself ran the PCR reads through MiXCR, one entry per CDR3 protein. The sample contains roughly 400,000 distinct CDR3 sequences, roughly 44% of which appear only once. The germline gives CDR1 SGHRS, CDR2 YFSETQ. Trimming at V came to 2 bases and at J to 3 bases, leaving 11 bases not matched to a gene. The CDR3 has 16 amino acids. This TCR was sampled from a girl aged 2-15 years with aplastic anemia, due to receive a stem cell transplant. The sequencing here drew on PBMCs, taken before TCRalphabeta/CD19-depleted stem cell transplant. This rearrangement joins TRBV5-1 to TRBJ2-7; 7 bases fit TRBD2. The CDR3 spells CASSFQGGGGYYEQYF. Here the CDR3 DNA reads TGCGCCAGCAGCTTTCAAGGAGGCGGGGGATACTACGAGCAGTACTTC.